This TCR beta chain appears in the sequencing data of a study of T cell responses to AZD1222 COVID-19 vaccine. Looking at the study overall: The analysis combined second doses at about 4 or about 12 weeks. General study points: Unmutated variant regions are reportedly the target of nearly half of TCRs that are spike-specific. Every sample of the repertoires postdated the peak T cell response. White British people made up most donors, females outnumbered males, and clonal diversity was possibly underestimated.

Comment on this clone: The antigen is not known.

Profiled with immunoSEQ multiplex PCR; TCRdb holds only in-frame clones, not every one. The sample lists over 95,000 clones, about 83% seen once, with 12% in the top ten. V lost 6 bases and J lost 12; bases outside the gene matches: 7. Germline V CDR1 and CDR2: MNHEY, SVGAGI. The CDR3 loop spans 14 amino acids. The starting material was peripheral blood, obtained on day 0 of AZD1222 vaccination. This sequence originates from an adult in good health. J is TRBJ2-1 and V is TRBV6-5; 14 bases line up with TRBD2. CDR3: CASRQPGLAGGQFF. CDR3 in DNA: TGTGCCAGCAGGCAACCCGGACTAGCGGGGGGGCAGTTCTTC.